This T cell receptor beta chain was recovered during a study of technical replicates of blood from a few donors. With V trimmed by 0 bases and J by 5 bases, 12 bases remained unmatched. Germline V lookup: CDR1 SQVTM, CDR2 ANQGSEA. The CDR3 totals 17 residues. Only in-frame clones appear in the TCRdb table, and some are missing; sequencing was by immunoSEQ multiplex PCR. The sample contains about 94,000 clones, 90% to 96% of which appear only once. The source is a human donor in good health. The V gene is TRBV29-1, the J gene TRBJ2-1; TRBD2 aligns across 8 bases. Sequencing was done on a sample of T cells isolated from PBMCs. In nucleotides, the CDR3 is TGCAGCGTTGAAGATCCGGGAGGGGAAGGGTGGGACAATGAGCAGTTCTTC. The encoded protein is CSVEDPGGEGWDNEQFF.